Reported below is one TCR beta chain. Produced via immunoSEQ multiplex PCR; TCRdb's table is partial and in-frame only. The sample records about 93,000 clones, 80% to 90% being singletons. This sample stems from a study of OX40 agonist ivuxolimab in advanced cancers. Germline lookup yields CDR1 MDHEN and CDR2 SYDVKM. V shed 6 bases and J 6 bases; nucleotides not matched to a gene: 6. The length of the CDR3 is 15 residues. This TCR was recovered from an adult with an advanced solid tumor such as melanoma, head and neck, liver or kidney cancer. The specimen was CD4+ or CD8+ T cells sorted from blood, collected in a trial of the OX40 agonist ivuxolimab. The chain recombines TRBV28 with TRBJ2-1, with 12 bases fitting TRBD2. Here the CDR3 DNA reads TGTGCCAGCAGCCCAGGACTAGCGGGAAGCAATGAGCAGTTCTTC. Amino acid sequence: CASSPGLAGSNEQFF.